This T cell receptor (beta chain) was recovered during a study of T cell responses to AZD1222 COVID-19 vaccine (dated by TCRdb to the early 2020s). At the level of the whole study: TCR sequencing was performed for 230 to 250 trial participants, of whom about 210 were given two doses of AZD1222 and around 26 were given two doses of MenACWY control vaccine. Trial participants were enrolled by age into subgroups of 18-55, 56-69 and 70-plus years, and roughly 150, 30 and 60 TCR-sequenced participants, respectively, were included in these subgroups.

CDR1 and CDR2 (SNHLY, FYNNEI) derive from the germline V gene. V lost 1 base and J lost 9 bases; the stretch between them is 10 bases long. The CDR3 spans 14 residues, from the cysteine through the phenylalanine. Left in the record is the CDR3 DNA by itself, 42 bases read in frame from the first base. Overall study outcomes, separate from this receptor: Most participants were white British and females outnumbered males, and the authors suggested that clonal diversity may have been underestimated. The 56-69-year group was small, and its depth increase did not reach significance, likely because of low power. Conclusions about previously exposed vaccinees are limited because only six or seven AZD1222 recipients were SARS-CoV-2 seropositive at baseline. After two AZD1222 doses, both the breadth and the depth of spike-specific TCRs were significantly higher than at day 0 and than in MenACWY recipients. The whole spike protein was spanned by vaccine-associated CD4 TCRs, and dominant responses were seen in regions 160-218 and 743-854. No day 14 peak-response samples were available, so repertoires were characterized only after the peak T cell response. Nearly half of unique spike-specific TCRs reportedly recognized epitopes outside regions mutated in the B.1.351 and B.1.1.7 variants.

Taken with the paper, the label for time point translates to: about 28 days (+/-7) after the second vaccine dose. AZD1222 recipients with second doses at about 4 weeks or about 12 weeks were pooled, because spike-specific TCR depth and breadth did not differ between schedules. The vaccinee samples were drawn from two UK trials, COV001 and COV002, one of which was a single-blind randomized controlled phase 2/3 trial testing AZD1222 (ChAdOx1 nCoV-19) in healthy adults. Trial participant PBMC samples were collected at day 0 and day 28 after the second dose for TCRbeta chain sequencing. The CDR3 regions of human TCRbeta chains were analyzed by immunosequencing. The study's processing was this. TCRs in the repertoires were matched against a reference library of SARS-CoV-2-specific TCRs that had been generated with the MIRA antigen-specificity platform. Breadth meant the fraction of unique TCRs that were SARS-CoV-2-associated, whereas depth meant the fraction of total T cells that were SARS-CoV-2-associated. Using the MIRA data, every spike-specific TCR was mapped to the spike region that the TCR reacted to and assigned to either a CD4 or a CD8 class. Log10-transformed breadth and depth values were compared by one-way ANOVA with Sidak's multiple comparisons tests. TCRdb took this table from immuneACCESS and kept in-frame rearrangements with V and J called. Such tables lack part of the clones; where checked against another copy, unresolved V genes explain under half of the gap, and the rest is unexplained. The V and J calls and clone size were taken over from that table, and D and trimming were inferred from the DNA. This sample gives some 180,000 clones in total; approximately 90% of them show up just once. The ten largest clones add up to 1.5% to 2% of the sample.

Worth noting for this clone: Its recognized antigen is unknown. No much larger clone is present one base from it, and per-base qualities are unavailable.

The chain uses TRBV2 and TRBJ1-6, with the D gene uncertain. The TCR was taken from an adult who received the AZD1222 COVID-19 vaccine. Material: peripheral blood, obtained 28 days after the second AZD1222 dose. The CDR3 region reads CASSEGERRSPLHF. The bases read TGTGCCAGCAGTGAAGGGGAGCGGCGTTCACCCCTCCACTTT.